These 5 T cell receptor beta chains share one sample of origin, sequenced in a study of T cell changes during pregnancy in multiple sclerosis. Sequenced by immunoSEQ multiplex PCR; TCRdb stores in-frame clones only, minus some. The sample lists about 47,000 clones, 80% to 95% occurring once. The source material was peripheral blood, sampled in the third trimester of pregnancy. All receptors come from a female donor with multiple sclerosis, enrolled in a pregnancy study.

The chain is built from TRBV5-4 and TRBJ2-1, with a weak D call TRBD2 (6 bases). The CDR3 runs to 19 residues. V was cut by 4 bases and J by 9 bases, with 32 bases left in between. Germline lookup yields CDR1 SGHNT and CDR2 YYREEE (reference sequence). The CDR3 reads CASSPSGRTTRIALSEQFF. The CDR3 DNA sequence: TGTGCCAGCAGCCCATCGGGCAGGACGACTAGAATCGCTCTGAGTGAGCAGTTCTTC. The full variable domain, with the rest looked up from reference TRBV5-4 and TRBJ2-1, is ETGVTQSPTHLIKTRGQQVTLRCSSQSGHNTVSWYQQALGQGPQFIFQYYREEENGRGNFPPRFSGLQFPNYSSELNVNALELDDSALYLCASSPSGRTTRIALSEQFFGPGTRLTVL.

V usage is TRBV7-9 and J usage is TRBJ2-1; D gene ambiguous. Per the germline V gene, CDR1 is SEHNR and CDR2 is FQNEAQ (reference sequence). V was shortened by 2 bases and J by 6 bases, with 8 bases between the two germline ends. The CDR3 spans 13 residues. The DNA for the CDR3 is TGTGCCAGCAGCTTATCGTCCGGCAATGAGCAGTTCTTC. Amino acids: CASSLSSGNEQFF.

The chain employs TRBV5-1 and TRBJ2-3; 8 bases align to TRBD2. The V gene end was trimmed by 6 bases and the J gene end by 5 bases; junction bases not matched to a gene: 11. Germline V lookup: CDR1 SGHRS, CDR2 YFSETQ. CDR3 length equals 15 residues. The CDR3 DNA follows: TGCGCCAGCAACTCATTTAGCGGGATGTTAGATACGCAGTATTTT. Amino acid sequence: CASNSFSGMLDTQYF.

This chain connects TRBV2 to TRBJ2-7; D uncertain. V was clipped by 6 bases and J by 0 bases, with 9 bases between them. CDR1 SNHLY and CDR2 FYNNEI come from the germline V gene. The length of the CDR3 is 13 residues. The CDR3: CASRSLLSYEQYF. DNA of the CDR3: TGTGCCAGCAGATCATTACTCTCCTACGAGCAGTACTTC.

The rearrangement uses TRBV11-3 and TRBJ2-7; TRBD2 is a possible D gene (7 bases). This CDR3 region has 15 residues. The germline gives CDR1 SGHNT, CDR2 YENEEA. V was pared by 2 bases and J by 0 bases, with 11 bases between. CDR3 bases: TGTGCCAGCAGCTTACGCGGGGGCATCTCCTACGAGCAGTACTTC. Its translation is CASSLRGGISYEQYF.